This T cell receptor beta chain was found in a study of blood T cell repertoires in COVID-19. Study overall: Acute-phase and convalescent COVID-19 samples originated in the United States, Italy and Spain. The cDNA or gDNA used as material had been derived from T cells, B-cell-depleted T cells, or PBMCs.

Original handling: The assay estimated nucleated cells by amplifying reference gene primers. The repertoire was sequenced with immunoSEQ multiplex PCR; TCRdb's copy has only in-frame clones and lacks some. Clone size and the V and J calls come from that table; the DNA yielded D and trimming. The repertoire includes 250,000 to 300,000 clones, about 86% of them detected once, and over 2.5% sits in the top ten. This clone came up a few times. The CDR3 totals 13 residues. CDR1 and CDR2 from the germline V gene are SNHLY and FYNNEI. V was cut by 6 bases and J by 2 bases, with 10 bases left in between. The rearrangement joins TRBV2 to TRBJ2-5, with a weak D call TRBD1 (6 bases). The sequencing sample was made of peripheral blood. The receptor was isolated from a woman aged 60-70 years with active or convalescent COVID-19. The CDR3: CASSGDTQETQYF. The DNA of the CDR3 is TGTGCCAGCAGCGGGGACACTCAAGAGACCCAGTACTTC. Supplemented by reference TRBV2 and TRBJ2-5, the full variable domain reads EPEVTQTPSHQVTQMGQEVILRCVPISNHLYFYWYRQILGQKVEFLVSFYNNEISEKSEIFDDQFSVERPDGSNFTLKIRSTKLEDSAMYFCASSGDTQETQYFGPGTRLLVL.